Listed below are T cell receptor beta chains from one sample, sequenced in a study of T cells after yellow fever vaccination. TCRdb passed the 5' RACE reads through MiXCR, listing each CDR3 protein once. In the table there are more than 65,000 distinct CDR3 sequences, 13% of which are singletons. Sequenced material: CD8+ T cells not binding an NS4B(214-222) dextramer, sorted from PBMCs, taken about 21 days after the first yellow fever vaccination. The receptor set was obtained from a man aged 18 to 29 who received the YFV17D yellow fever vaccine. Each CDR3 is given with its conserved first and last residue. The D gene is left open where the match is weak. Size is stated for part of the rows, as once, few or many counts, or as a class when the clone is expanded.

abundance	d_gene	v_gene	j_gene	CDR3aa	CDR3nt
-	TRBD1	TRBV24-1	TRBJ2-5	CATSDYLTGSAQETQYF	TGTGCCACCAGTGATTACTTGACAGGGAGTGCCCAAGAGACCCAGTACTTC
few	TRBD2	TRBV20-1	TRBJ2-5	CSARAQPTGTSGGWWETQYF	TGCAGTGCTAGAGCCCAGCCCACCGGGACTAGCGGGGGATGGTGGGAGACCCAGTACTTC
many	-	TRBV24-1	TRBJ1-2	CATSETADYGYTF	TGTGCCACCAGTGAAACAGCAGACTATGGCTACACCTTC
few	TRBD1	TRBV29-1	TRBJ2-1	CSVEGTGPYNEQFF	TGCAGCGTTGAAGGGACAGGGCCATACAATGAGCAGTTCTTC
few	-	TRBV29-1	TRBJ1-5	CSVELGYNQPQHF	TGCAGCGTTGAGTTGGGGTACAATCAGCCCCAGCATTTT
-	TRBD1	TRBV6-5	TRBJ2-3	CASSYISTGFGTDTQYF	TGTGCCAGCAGTTACATTTCGACAGGGTTTGGAACAGATACGCAGTATTTT
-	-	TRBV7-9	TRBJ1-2	CASSFGGDGWDNYGYTF	TGTGCCAGCAGCTTCGGCGGTGACGGGTGGGATAACTATGGCTACACCTTC
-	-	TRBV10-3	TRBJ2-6	CAISDPRVAGANVLTF	TGTGCCATCAGTGACCCCAGGGTGGCTGGGGCCAACGTCCTGACTTTC
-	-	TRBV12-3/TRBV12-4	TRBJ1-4	CASSSRAASNEKLFF	TGTGCCAGCAGTTCCCGGGCAGCCTCTAATGAAAAACTGTTTTTT
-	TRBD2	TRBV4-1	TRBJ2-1	CASSQEGGGDNEQFF	TGCGCCAGCAGCCAAGAGGGGGGGGGTGACAATGAGCAGTTCTTC
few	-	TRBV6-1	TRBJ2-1	CASQGSSYNEQFF	TGTGCCAGCCAGGGAAGCTCCTACAATGAGCAGTTCTTC